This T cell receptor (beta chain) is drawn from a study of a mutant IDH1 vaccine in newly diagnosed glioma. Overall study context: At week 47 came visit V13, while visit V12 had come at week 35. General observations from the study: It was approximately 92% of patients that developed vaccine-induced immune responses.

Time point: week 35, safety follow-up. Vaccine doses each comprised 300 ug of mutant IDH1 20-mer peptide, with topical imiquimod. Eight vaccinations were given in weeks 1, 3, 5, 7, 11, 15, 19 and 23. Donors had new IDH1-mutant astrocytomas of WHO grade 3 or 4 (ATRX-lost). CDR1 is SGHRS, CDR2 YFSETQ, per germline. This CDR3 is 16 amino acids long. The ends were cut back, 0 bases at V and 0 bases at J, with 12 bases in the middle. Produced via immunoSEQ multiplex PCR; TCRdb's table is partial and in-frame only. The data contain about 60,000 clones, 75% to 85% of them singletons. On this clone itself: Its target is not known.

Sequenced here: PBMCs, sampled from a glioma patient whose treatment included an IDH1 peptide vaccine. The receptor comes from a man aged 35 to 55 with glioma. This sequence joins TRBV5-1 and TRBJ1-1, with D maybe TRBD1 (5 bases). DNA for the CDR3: TGCGCCAGCAGCTTGGCTCTGCAGGGTATGAACACTGAAGCTTTCTTT. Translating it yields CASSLALQGMNTEAFF.